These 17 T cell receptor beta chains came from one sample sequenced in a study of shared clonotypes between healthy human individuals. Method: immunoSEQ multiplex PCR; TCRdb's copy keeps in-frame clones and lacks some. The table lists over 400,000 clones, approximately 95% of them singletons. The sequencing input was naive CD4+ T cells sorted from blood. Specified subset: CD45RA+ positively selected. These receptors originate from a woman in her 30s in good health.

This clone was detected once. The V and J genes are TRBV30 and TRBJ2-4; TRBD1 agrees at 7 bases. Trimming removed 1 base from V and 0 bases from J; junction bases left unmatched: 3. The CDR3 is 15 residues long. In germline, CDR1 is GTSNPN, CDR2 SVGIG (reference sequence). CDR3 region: CAWSAGQVAKNIQYF. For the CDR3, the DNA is TGTGCCTGGAGTGCCGGACAGGTAGCCAAAAACATTCAGTACTTC.

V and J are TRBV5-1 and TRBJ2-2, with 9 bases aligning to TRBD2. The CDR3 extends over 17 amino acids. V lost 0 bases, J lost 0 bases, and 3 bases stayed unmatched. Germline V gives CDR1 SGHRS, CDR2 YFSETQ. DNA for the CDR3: TGCGCCAGCAGCTTGGGGACTAGCGTAGCGAACACCGGGGAGCTGTTTTTT. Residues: CASSLGTSVANTGELFF.

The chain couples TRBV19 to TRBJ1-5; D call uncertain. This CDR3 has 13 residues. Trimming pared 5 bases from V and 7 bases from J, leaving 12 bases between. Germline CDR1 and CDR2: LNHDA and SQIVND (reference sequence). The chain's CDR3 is CASSVPVGQPQHF. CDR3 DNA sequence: TGTGCCAGTAGTGTACCAGTGGGCCAGCCCCAGCATTTT.

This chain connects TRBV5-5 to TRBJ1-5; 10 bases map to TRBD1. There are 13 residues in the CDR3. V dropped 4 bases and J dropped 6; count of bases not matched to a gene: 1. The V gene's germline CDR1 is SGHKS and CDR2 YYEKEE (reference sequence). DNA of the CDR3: TGTGCCAGCAGCCGGACAGGGGGTCAGCCCCAGCATTTT. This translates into CASSRTGGQPQHF.

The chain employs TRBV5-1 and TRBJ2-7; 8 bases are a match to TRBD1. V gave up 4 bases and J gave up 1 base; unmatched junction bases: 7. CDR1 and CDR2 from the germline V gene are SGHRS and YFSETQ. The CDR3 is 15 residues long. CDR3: CASSVRQGWSYEQYF. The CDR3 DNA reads TGCGCCAGCAGCGTTCGACAGGGGTGGTCCTACGAGCAGTACTTC.

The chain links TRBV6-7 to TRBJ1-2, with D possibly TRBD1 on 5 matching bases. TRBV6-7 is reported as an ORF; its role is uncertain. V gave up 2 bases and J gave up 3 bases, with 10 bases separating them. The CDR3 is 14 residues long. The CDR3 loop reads CASSYAGNDYGYTF. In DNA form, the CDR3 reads TGTGCCAGCAGTTACGCAGGGAACGACTATGGCTACACCTTC.

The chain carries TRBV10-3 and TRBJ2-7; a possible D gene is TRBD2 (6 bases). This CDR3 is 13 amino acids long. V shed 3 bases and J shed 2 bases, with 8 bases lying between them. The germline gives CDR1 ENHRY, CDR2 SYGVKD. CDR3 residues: CAISDAGTYEQYF. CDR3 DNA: TGTGCCATCAGTGACGCGGGAACCTACGAGCAGTACTTC.

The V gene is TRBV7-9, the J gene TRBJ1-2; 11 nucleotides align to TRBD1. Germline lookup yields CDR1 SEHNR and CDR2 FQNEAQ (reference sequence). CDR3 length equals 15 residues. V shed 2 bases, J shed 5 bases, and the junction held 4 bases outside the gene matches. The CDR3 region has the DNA TGTGCCAGCAGCTTAAAAGGACAGGGGGCTTATGGCTACACCTTC. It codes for CASSLKGQGAYGYTF.

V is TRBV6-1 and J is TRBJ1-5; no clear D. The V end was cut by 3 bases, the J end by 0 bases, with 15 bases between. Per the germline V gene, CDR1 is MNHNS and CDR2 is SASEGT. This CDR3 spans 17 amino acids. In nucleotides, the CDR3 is TGTGCCAGCAGTGACAGTCCGGCCTTAGATAGCAATCAGCCCCAGCATTTT. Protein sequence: CASSDSPALDSNQPQHF.

The CDR3 nucleotides are TGTGCCAGCAGTCGCACTAGGAACCAAGAGACCCAGTACTTC. Its protein product is CASSRTRNQETQYF. The rearrangement links TRBV6-5 to TRBJ2-5; possible D gene TRBD2, 5 bases. The CDR3 spans 14 residues. Germline-derived CDR1 and CDR2 are MNHEY and SVGAGI. Deletions cut 5 bases from V and 0 bases from J, with 10 bases between.

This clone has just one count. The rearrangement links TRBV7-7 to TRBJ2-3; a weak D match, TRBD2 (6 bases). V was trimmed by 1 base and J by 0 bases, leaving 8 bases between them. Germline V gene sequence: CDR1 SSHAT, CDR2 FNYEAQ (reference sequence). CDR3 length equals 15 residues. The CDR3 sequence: CASSLGSGSTDTQYF. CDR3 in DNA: TGTGCCAGCAGCTTAGGTAGCGGAAGCACAGATACGCAGTATTTT.

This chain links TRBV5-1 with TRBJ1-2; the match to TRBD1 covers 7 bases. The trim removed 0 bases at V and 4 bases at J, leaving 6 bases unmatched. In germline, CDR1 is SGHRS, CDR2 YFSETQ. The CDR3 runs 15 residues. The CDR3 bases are TGCGCCAGCAGCTTGGTGGGACAGTTAACCTATGGCTACACCTTC. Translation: CASSLVGQLTYGYTF.

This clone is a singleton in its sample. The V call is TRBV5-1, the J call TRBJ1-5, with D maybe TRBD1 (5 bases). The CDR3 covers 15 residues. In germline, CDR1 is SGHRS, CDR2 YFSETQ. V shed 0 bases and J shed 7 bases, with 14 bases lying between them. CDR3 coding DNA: TGCGCCAGCAGCTTGGATGGCAGGGAAGAACAGCCCCAGCATTTT. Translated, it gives CASSLDGREEQPQHF.

The CDR3 DNA reads as TGTGCCAGCAGCAAACAGGTCATTGGGATCTACGAGCAGTACTTC. Translated, it gives CASSKQVIGIYEQYF. This chain connects TRBV5-6 to TRBJ2-7; D might be TRBD1 (5 bases). This CDR3 is 15 amino acids long. V shed 4 bases and J shed 3 bases, with 17 bases lying between them. Germline lookup yields CDR1 SGHDT and CDR2 YYEEEE.

CDR3 residues: CASSFQGADLYGYTF. CDR3 bases: TGTGCCAGCAGCTTTCAGGGGGCAGACCTCTATGGCTACACCTTC. The V call is TRBV5-4, the J call TRBJ1-2; 8 positions match TRBD1. Trimming cost V 2 bases and J 4 bases; bases outside gene matches: 7. Looked up from germline, CDR1 is SGHNT and CDR2 is YYREEE (reference sequence). The CDR3 consists of 15 residues.

The CDR3 DNA follows: TGTGCCAGCAGCCCTGGGACAGAGTATGGCTACACCTTC. Translating gives CASSPGTEYGYTF. The V gene is TRBV28, the J gene TRBJ1-2, with 7 bases identical to TRBD1. CDR1 is MDHEN and CDR2 is SYDVKM in the germline V gene. The CDR3 is 13 residues long. V lost 6 bases and J lost 5; bases outside the gene matches: 6.

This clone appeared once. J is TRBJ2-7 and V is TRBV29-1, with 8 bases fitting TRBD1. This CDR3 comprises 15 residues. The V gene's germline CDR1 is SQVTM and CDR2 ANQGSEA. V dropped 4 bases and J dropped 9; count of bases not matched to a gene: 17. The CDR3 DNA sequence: TGCAGCGTTGCCGAAGGGACAGGATTTACCCCCGGGCAGTACTTC. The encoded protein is CSVAEGTGFTPGQYF.